The clone carrying this T cell receptor beta chain was detected ten times or more. V lost 6 bases and J lost 9; bases outside the gene matches: 10. In germline, CDR1 is DFQATT, CDR2 SNEGSKA (reference sequence). The CDR3 covers 13 residues. This entry is derived from a study of blood T cells in healthy people across ages. Primed by a sample-barcoded 5' primer and a J-beta primer mix, a second PCR proceeded for about 6 to 11 cycles. The authors tagged each cDNA molecule using a template-switch adaptor with 12 random nucleotides. Paired-end reads containing CDR3 totaled no fewer than 2.5 million for each sample. TCRdb used MiXCR to reprocess the 5' RACE reads, holding one entry per CDR3 protein. Found here are hundreds of thousands of distinct CDR3 sequences, about 30% of them singletons; the top ten hold 15% to 19%. A minimum of 6.5 million PBMCs was isolated per sample.

The sequence was obtained from an elderly woman in good health. Sequencing was carried out using blood. V usage is TRBV20-1 and J usage is TRBJ2-1; the match to TRBD2 covers 8 bases. The CDR3 sequence: CSARTSTLGEQFF. In DNA, the CDR3 is TGCAGTGCCAGGACTAGCACACTGGGTGAGCAGTTCTTC.